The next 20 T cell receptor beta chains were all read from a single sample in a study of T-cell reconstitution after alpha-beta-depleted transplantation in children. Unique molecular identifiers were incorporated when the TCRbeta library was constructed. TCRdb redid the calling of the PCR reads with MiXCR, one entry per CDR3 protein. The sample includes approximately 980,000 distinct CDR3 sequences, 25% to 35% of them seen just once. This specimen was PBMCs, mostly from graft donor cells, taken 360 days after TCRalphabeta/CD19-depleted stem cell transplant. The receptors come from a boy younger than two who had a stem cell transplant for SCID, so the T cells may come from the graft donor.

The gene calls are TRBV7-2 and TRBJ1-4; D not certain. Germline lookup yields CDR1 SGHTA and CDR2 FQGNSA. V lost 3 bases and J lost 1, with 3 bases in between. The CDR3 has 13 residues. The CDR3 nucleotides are TGTGCCAGCAGCTTCAGAACTAATGAAAAACTGTTTTTT. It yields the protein CASSFRTNEKLFF.

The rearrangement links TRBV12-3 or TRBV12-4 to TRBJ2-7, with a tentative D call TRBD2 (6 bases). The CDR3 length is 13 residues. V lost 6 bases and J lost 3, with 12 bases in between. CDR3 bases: TGTGCCAGCAGCCCGGGGGTCTACTACGAGCAGTACTTC. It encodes CASSPGVYYEQYF.

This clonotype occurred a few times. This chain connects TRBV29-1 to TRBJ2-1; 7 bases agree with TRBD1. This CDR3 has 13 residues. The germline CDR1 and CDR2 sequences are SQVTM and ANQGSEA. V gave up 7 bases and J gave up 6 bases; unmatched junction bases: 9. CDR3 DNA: TGCAGCGCTAACAGGGGACCGGGCAATGAGCAGTTCTTC. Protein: CSANRGPGNEQFF.

As DNA, the CDR3 is TGTGCCAGCAGCTTTGGTGGGGACAGCCCGTTCCCGAACACCATATATTTT. The encoded protein is CASSFGGDSPFPNTIYF. The V call is TRBV7-6, the J call TRBJ1-3; 7 positions match TRBD1. The J segment lost 7 bases and the V segment lost 3 bases, leaving 15 bases of the junction unmatched. Germline V gives CDR1 SGHVS, CDR2 FNYEAQ. The CDR3 contains 17 residues.

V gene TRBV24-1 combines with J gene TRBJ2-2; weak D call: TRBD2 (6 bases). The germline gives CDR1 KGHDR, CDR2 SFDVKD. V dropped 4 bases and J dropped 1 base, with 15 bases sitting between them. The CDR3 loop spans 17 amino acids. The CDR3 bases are TGTGCCACCAGTGACAATACCGGGACTTTGAACACCGGGGAGCTGTTTTTT. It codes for CATSDNTGTLNTGELFF.

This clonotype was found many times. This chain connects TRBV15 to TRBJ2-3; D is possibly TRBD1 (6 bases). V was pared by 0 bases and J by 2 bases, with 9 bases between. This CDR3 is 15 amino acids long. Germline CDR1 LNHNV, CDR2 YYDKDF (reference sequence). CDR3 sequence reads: CATSRDGGPTDTQYF. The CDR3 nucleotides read TGTGCCACCAGCAGAGATGGGGGCCCCACAGATACGCAGTATTTT.

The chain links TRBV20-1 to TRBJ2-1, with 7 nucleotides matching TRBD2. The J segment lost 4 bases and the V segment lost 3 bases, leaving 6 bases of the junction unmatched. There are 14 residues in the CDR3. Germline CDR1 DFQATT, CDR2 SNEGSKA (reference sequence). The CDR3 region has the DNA TGCAGTGCTAGTTGGCTAGCGGATTACAATGAGCAGTTCTTC. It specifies CSASWLADYNEQFF.

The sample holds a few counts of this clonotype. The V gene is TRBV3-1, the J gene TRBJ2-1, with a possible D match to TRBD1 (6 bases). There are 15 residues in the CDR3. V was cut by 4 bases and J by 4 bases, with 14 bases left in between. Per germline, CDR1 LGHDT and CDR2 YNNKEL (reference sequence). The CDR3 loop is CASSPQGVRYNEQFF. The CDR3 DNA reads TGTGCCAGCAGCCCACAGGGTGTAAGGTACAATGAGCAGTTCTTC.

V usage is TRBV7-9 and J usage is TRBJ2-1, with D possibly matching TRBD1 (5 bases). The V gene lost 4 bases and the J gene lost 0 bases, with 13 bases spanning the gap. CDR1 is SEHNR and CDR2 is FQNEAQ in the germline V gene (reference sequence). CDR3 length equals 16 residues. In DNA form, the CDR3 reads TGTGCCAGCAGCTGGAACAGGCAGAGCTCCTACAATGAGCAGTTCTTC. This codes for CASSWNRQSSYNEQFF. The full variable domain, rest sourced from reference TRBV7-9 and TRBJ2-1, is DTGVSQNPRHKITKRGQNVTFRCDPISEHNRLYWYRQTLGQGPEFLTYFQNEAQLEKSRLLSDRFSAERPKGSFSTLEIQRTEQGDSAMYLCASSWNRQSSYNEQFFGPGTRLTVL.

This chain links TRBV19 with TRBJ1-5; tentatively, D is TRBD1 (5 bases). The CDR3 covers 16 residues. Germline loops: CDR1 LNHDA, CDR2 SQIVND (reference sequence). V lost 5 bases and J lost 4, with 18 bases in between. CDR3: CASSAGPGRDNQPQHF. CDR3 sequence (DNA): TGTGCCAGTAGTGCCGGACCGGGACGGGATAATCAGCCCCAGCATTTT.

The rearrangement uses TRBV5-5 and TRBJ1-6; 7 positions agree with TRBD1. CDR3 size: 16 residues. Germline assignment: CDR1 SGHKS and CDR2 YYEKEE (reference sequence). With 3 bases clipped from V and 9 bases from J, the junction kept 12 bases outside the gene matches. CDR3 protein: CASSSLPGTVGSPLHF. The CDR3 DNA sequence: TGTGCCAGCAGCTCACTTCCCGGGACAGTAGGTTCACCCCTCCACTTT.

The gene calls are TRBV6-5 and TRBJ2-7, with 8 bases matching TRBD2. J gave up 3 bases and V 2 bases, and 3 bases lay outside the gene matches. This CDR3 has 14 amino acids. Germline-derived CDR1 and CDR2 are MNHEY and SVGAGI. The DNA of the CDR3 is TGTGCCAGCAGTTACGGTAGCGGGGTCTACGAGCAGTACTTC. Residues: CASSYGSGVYEQYF.

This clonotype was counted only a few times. For the CDR3, the DNA is TGTGCCACCAGTGACCCATGGGGTAACCAAGAGACCCAGTACTTC. The encoded protein is CATSDPWGNQETQYF. The gene calls are TRBV24-1 and TRBJ2-5; D unclear. CDR1 KGHDR and CDR2 SFDVKD come from the germline V gene. The CDR3 totals 15 residues. With 4 bases removed from V and 0 bases from J, the gap between germline ends came to 11 bases.

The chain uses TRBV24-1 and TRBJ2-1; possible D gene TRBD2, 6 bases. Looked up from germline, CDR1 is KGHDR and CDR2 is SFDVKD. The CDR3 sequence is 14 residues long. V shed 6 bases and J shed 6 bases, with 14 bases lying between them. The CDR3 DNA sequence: TGTGCCACCAGTTCTAGCGCCGCGGGCAATGAGCAGTTCTTC. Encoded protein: CATSSSAAGNEQFF.

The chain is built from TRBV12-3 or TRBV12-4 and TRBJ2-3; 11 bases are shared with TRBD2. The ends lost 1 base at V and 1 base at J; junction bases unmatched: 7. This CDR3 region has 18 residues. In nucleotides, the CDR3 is TGTGCCAGCAGTTTAGGACTAGCGGGGACCCCCGGCACAGATACGCAGTATTTT. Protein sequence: CASSLGLAGTPGTDTQYF.

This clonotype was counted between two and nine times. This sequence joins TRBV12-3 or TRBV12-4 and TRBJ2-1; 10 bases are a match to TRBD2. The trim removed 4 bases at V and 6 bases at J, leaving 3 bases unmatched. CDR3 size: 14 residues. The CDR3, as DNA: TGTGCCAGCAGTTCTAGCGGGGGAGGCAATGAGCAGTTCTTC. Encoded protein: CASSSSGGGNEQFF.

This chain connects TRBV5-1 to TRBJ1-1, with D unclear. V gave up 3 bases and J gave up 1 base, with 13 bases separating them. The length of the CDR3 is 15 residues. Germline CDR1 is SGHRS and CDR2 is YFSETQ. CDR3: CASSWAGPPNTEAFF. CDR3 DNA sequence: TGCGCCAGCAGCTGGGCCGGGCCTCCGAACACTGAAGCTTTCTTT.

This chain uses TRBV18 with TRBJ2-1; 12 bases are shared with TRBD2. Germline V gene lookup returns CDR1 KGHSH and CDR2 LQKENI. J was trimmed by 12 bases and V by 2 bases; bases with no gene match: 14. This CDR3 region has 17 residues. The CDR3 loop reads CASSPGLAGTPDGVQFF. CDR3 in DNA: TGTGCCAGCTCACCAGGACTAGCGGGGACCCCTGACGGGGTGCAGTTCTTC. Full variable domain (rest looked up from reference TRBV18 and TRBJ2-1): NAGVMQNPRHLVRRRGQEARLRCSPMKGHSHVYWYRQLPEEGLKFMVYLQKENIIDESGMPKERFSAEFPKEGPSILRIQQVVRGDSAAYFCASSPGLAGTPDGVQFFGPGTRLTVL.

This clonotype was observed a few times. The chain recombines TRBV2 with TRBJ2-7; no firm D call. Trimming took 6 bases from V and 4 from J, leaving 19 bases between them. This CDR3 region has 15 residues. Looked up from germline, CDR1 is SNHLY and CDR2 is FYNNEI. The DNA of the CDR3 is TGTGCCAGCAGCCTCAAGACGGGCGGAAGATACGAGCAGTACTTC. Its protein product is CASSLKTGGRYEQYF.

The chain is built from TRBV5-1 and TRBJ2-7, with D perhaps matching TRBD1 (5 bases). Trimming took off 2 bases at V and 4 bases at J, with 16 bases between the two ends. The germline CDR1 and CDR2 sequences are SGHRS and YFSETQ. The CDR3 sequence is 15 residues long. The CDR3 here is CASSFGPTATYEQYF. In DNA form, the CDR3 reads TGCGCCAGCAGCTTCGGACCGACAGCGACTTACGAGCAGTACTTC.